Shown below are 27 T cell receptor beta chains from a single sample sequenced in a study of T cell changes during pregnancy in multiple sclerosis. TCRdb's table, derived via immunoSEQ multiplex PCR, lists solely in-frame clones and lacks some. Of approximately 30,000 clones in the sample, roughly 90% were seen once. The input for sequencing was CD8+ T cells from peripheral blood mononuclear cells, taken after pregnancy. The receptors come from a female donor with multiple sclerosis, enrolled in a pregnancy study.

CDR3 loop: CASSAGTSLQETQYF. The DNA for the CDR3 is TGTGCCAGCAGCGCAGGGACATCTCTCCAGGAGACCCAGTACTTC. V gene TRBV9 combines with J gene TRBJ2-5, with D tentatively TRBD1 (6 bases). The CDR3 has 15 residues. Between the trimmed V and J ends, which lost 3 bases and 5 bases, there was a span of 17 bases. Germline values: CDR1 SGDLS, CDR2 YYNGEE.

The J gene is TRBJ1-1, the V gene TRBV21-1; the table gives TRBD1 as D, unverified against the DNA. TRBV21-1 is deemed a pseudogene. The CDR3 length is 15 residues. CDR3 nucleotide sequence: TGTGCCAGCAGCCCTCGGGAGCTCAGGGGGACTGAAGCTTTCTTT. It is translated as CASSPRELRGTEAFF.

The gene calls are TRBV25-1 and TRBJ2-2, with D possibly matching TRBD1 (5 bases). V was pared by 0 bases and J by 5 bases, with 16 bases between. Per germline, CDR1 MGHDK and CDR2 SYGVNS. CDR3 length equals 17 residues. CDR3: CASSEYFQGNRTGELFF. The CDR3 DNA follows: TGTGCCAGCAGTGAATATTTCCAGGGAAACAGAACCGGGGAGCTGTTTTTT.

The chain recombines TRBV14 with TRBJ1-1; 8 bases are a match to TRBD1. The J segment lost 7 bases and the V segment lost 2 bases, leaving 12 bases of the junction unmatched. CDR3 length equals 16 residues. The germline V gene encodes CDR1 SGHDN and CDR2 FVKESK. Written as DNA, the CDR3 is TGTGCCAGCAGCCAAAGCAGGGGGCTGAGAGACGGTGAAGCTTTCTTT. Its translation is CASSQSRGLRDGEAFF. The full variable domain, completed using reference TRBV14 and TRBJ1-1, is EAGVTQFPSHSVIEKGQTVTLRCDPISGHDNLYWYRRVMGKEIKFLLHFVKESKQDESGMPNNRFLAERTGGTYSTLKVQPAELEDSGVYFCASSQSRGLRDGEAFFGQGTRLTVV.

This rearrangement joins TRBV7-3 to TRBJ2-3, with TRBD2 identical over 9 bases. The CDR3 is made up of 15 amino acids. Looked up from germline, CDR1 is SGHTA and CDR2 is FQGTGA. The V and J ends lost 5 bases and 3 bases, in that order; junction bases with no gene match: 6. Written as DNA, the CDR3 is TGTGCCAGCAGCCAAACTAGCGGGTGGACAGATACGCAGTATTTT. Translating gives CASSQTSGWTDTQYF.

This clone was seen a few times. J is TRBJ2-2 and V is TRBV11-2; the D is unclear. V was cut by 5 bases and J by 2 bases, with 12 bases left in between. CDR1 and CDR2 from the germline V gene are SGHAT and FQNNGV. This CDR3 has 15 amino acids. CDR3 amino acids: CASSIPITNTGELFF. The CDR3 nucleotides are TGTGCCAGCAGCATCCCGATAACAAACACCGGGGAGCTGTTTTTT.

This chain joins TRBV27 and TRBJ1-1; D is perhaps TRBD1 (5 bases). The germline gives CDR1 MNHEY, CDR2 SMNVEV (reference sequence). V was trimmed by 1 base and J by 0 bases, leaving 15 bases between them. The CDR3 length is 17 residues. CDR3 in amino acids: CASSLLAGNDLNTEAFF. As DNA, the CDR3 is TGTGCCAGCAGTTTATTGGCAGGGAACGACCTGAACACTGAAGCTTTCTTT.

The chain uses TRBV7-9 and TRBJ1-4; 9 bases map to TRBD1. The CDR3 loop spans 14 amino acids. CDR1 and CDR2 (germline): SEHNR, FQNEAQ (reference sequence). V was pared by 5 bases and J by 8 bases, with 6 bases of the junction left unmatched. The chain's CDR3 is CASSRTGEYEKLFF. The DNA for the CDR3 is TGTGCCAGCAGCCGGACAGGGGAGTACGAAAAACTGTTTTTT.

CDR3 residues: CARSTSGEQFF. For the CDR3, the DNA is TGTGCCAGATCTACTAGCGGTGAGCAGTTCTTC. The V call is TRBV2, the J call TRBJ2-1, with 8 bases matching TRBD2. The CDR3 covers 11 residues. Germline values: CDR1 SNHLY, CDR2 FYNNEI. V shed 9 bases, J shed 9 bases, and the junction held 4 bases outside the gene matches.

This clone occurred once. V gene TRBV27 combines with J gene TRBJ1-4, with 11 bases fitting TRBD1. Per germline, CDR1 MNHEY and CDR2 SMNVEV (reference sequence). The CDR3 sequence is 15 residues long. The junction had 7 bases not matched to a gene; V was cut back by 5 bases and J by 8 bases. The CDR3 loop is CASSNPGTGGEKLFF. DNA for the CDR3: TGTGCCAGCAGTAACCCCGGGACAGGGGGAGAAAAACTGTTTTTT.

The chain links TRBV11-1 to TRBJ1-4; D unresolved. Trimming took off 3 bases at V and 7 bases at J, with 12 bases between the two ends. The V gene's germline CDR1 is SGHAT and CDR2 FQDESV (reference sequence). There are 14 residues in the CDR3. The CDR3 region has the DNA TGTGCCAGCAGCTTCAGTATGGGGAGTGAAAAACTGTTTTTT. It is translated as CASSFSMGSEKLFF.

This chain joins TRBV5-1 and TRBJ2-3; D remains unclear. Trimming removed 1 base from V and 2 bases from J, with 8 bases in between. From germline, CDR1 is SGHRS and CDR2 YFSETQ. The CDR3 is 14 amino acids. CDR3 nucleotide sequence: TGCGCCAGCAGCTTGATCGTTCTCACAGATACGCAGTATTTT. Protein sequence: CASSLIVLTDTQYF.

The gene calls are TRBV21-1 and TRBJ2-5; the D segment call TRBD2 is taken from the table without a DNA check. TRBV21-1 is a recognized pseudogene. This CDR3 region has 11 residues. The CDR3 protein is CASSKRETQYF. CDR3 nucleotide sequence: TGTGCCAGCAGCAAGAGGGAGACCCAGTACTTC.

V and J are TRBV7-2 and TRBJ1-2, with D unresolved. The CDR3 loop spans 11 amino acids. Germline V CDR1 and CDR2: SGHTA, FQGNSA. V was cut by 5 bases and J by 10 bases, with 11 bases left in between. This chain's CDR3 is CASSLQNFYTF. Written as DNA, the CDR3 is TGTGCCAGCAGCCTACAGAATTTCTACACCTTC.

This CDR3 is CASSPGQGTYEQYF. For the CDR3, the DNA is TGTGCCAGTAGTCCGGGACAGGGAACCTACGAGCAGTACTTC. J is TRBJ2-7 and V is TRBV19, with 9 bases that match TRBD1. This CDR3 is 14 amino acids long. Germline values: CDR1 LNHDA, CDR2 SQIVND (reference sequence). Unmatched junction bases numbered 4, after V lost 5 bases and J lost 2 bases. Combining the CDR3 with reference TRBV19 and TRBJ2-7 gives the whole variable domain DGGITQSPKYLFRKEGQNVTLSCEQNLNHDAMYWYRQDPGQGLRLIYYSQIVNDFQKGDIAEGYSVSREKKESFPLTVTSAQKNPTAFYLCASSPGQGTYEQYFGPGTRLTVT.

The gene calls are TRBV5-4 and TRBJ1-5; TRBD1 agrees at 9 bases. Germline V gene sequence: CDR1 SGHNT, CDR2 YYREEE (reference sequence). The CDR3 is 15 amino acids. J was trimmed by 4 bases and V by 4 bases; bases with no gene match: 6. As DNA, the CDR3 is TGTGCCAGCAGCACAGACAGGGGGGTAAATCAGCCCCAGCATTTT. This translates into CASSTDRGVNQPQHF.

The chain carries TRBV9 and TRBJ2-2, with D possibly being TRBD1 (6 bases). This CDR3 region has 13 residues. Trimming stripped 4 bases from V and 6 bases from J, with 10 bases between. Germline V lookup: CDR1 SGDLS, CDR2 YYNGEE. The CDR3 sequence: CASSLTGSGELFF. CDR3 nucleotides: TGTGCCAGCAGCCTTACAGGGTCCGGGGAGCTGTTTTTT.

This sequence joins TRBV29-1 and TRBJ1-2; TRBD1 agrees at 10 bases. The V gene's germline CDR1 is SQVTM and CDR2 ANQGSEA. This CDR3 contains 14 residues. J gave up 4 bases and V 1 base, and 3 bases lay outside the gene matches. The CDR3 coding sequence is TGCAGCGTTGAAGTCCGGGACAGGGGCTATGGCTACACCTTC. This gives the protein CSVEVRDRGYGYTF.

The V gene is TRBV6-4, the J gene TRBJ2-2, with 7 bases identical to TRBD1. The CDR3 is 16 amino acids. Per germline, CDR1 MRHNA and CDR2 SNTAGT. V shed 3 bases and J 2 bases; nucleotides not matched to a gene: 6. CDR3 region: CASSEITGANTGELFF. CDR3 in DNA: TGTGCCAGCAGTGAAATTACAGGGGCCAACACCGGGGAGCTGTTTTTT.

The V call is TRBV27, the J call TRBJ1-2; D is unclear. Trimming removed 5 bases from V and 1 base from J, with 20 bases in between. This CDR3 is built from 17 residues. The germline CDR1 and CDR2 sequences are MNHEY and SMNVEV (reference sequence). The CDR3 loop reads CASSTLPGSGFNYGYTF. CDR3 nucleotides: TGTGCCAGCAGTACCCTACCCGGTTCAGGTTTTAACTATGGCTACACCTTC.

This clone was counted once. CDR3 sequence (DNA): TGTGCCAGCAGCCAGAGACTAGCGGAATCCACAGATACGCAGTATTTT. Translating it yields CASSQRLAESTDTQYF. The V gene is TRBV14, the J gene TRBJ2-3, with 9 bases that match TRBD2. Germline V gene data show CDR1 as SGHDN and CDR2 as FVKESK. Trimming removed 3 bases from V and 2 bases from J; junction bases left unmatched: 6. CDR3 size: 16 residues.

This CDR3 is CASSVDGAGPYEQYF. The CDR3 DNA reads as TGTGCCAGCAGCGTAGACGGTGCGGGGCCCTACGAGCAGTACTTC. The chain joins TRBV9 to TRBJ2-7; D may be TRBD2 (6 bases). V lost 0 bases, J lost 2 bases, and 12 bases lay in between. CDR3 size: 15 residues. Looked up from germline, CDR1 is SGDLS and CDR2 is YYNGEE.

V gene TRBV5-6 combines with J gene TRBJ1-2; a weak D match, TRBD1 (5 bases). Germline CDR1 and CDR2: SGHDT and YYEEEE. This CDR3 region has 15 residues. Between the trimmed V and J ends, which lost 0 bases and 8 bases, there was a span of 17 bases. CDR3 nucleotide sequence: TGTGCCAGCAGCTTGGTCAGGGAAGCCCGCACAGGCTACACCTTC. Residues: CASSLVREARTGYTF.

V usage is TRBV11-2 and J usage is TRBJ2-5, with D possibly being TRBD1 (6 bases). CDR1 is SGHAT and CDR2 is FQNNGV in the germline V gene. The CDR3 totals 15 residues. The ends were cut back, 0 bases at V and 5 bases at J, with 13 bases in the middle. The CDR3 DNA reads TGTGCCAGCAGCTTAGATATGGGGGCAGGGGAGACCCAGTACTTC. Translating it yields CASSLDMGAGETQYF.

V and J are TRBV4-3 and TRBJ2-3; 7 nucleotides agree with TRBD2. Germline-derived CDR1 and CDR2 are LGHNA and YSLEER. The length of the CDR3 is 16 residues. Losses at the gene ends were 4 bases for V and 9 bases for J; bases not matched to a gene: 16. CDR3 in amino acids: CASSLFSAGTPVTQYF. CDR3 DNA sequence: TGCGCCAGCAGCCTCTTTTCAGCGGGGACCCCGGTCACGCAGTATTTT.

In DNA, the CDR3 is TGTGCCAGCAGCAACAGGGTCACTGAAGCTTTCTTT. Translating gives CASSNRVTEAFF. The genes are TRBV6-1 and TRBJ1-1; TRBD1 is a possible D gene (6 bases). Germline V lookup: CDR1 MNHNS, CDR2 SASEGT. The CDR3 spans 12 residues. V lost 6 bases and J 4 bases, leaving 9 bases between the germline ends.

V is TRBV7-9 and J is TRBJ2-7; tentatively, D is TRBD1 (6 bases). Trimming took off 8 bases at V and 3 bases at J, with 11 bases between the two ends. This CDR3 spans 12 amino acids. Germline lookup yields CDR1 SEHNR and CDR2 FQNEAQ (reference sequence). The CDR3 DNA is TGTGCCAGCGTTGGCAGGGGCTACGAGCAGTACTTC. This gives the protein CASVGRGYEQYF.